These 28 T cell receptor beta chains share one sample of origin, sequenced in a study of CD8+CD57+ T cells in acquired aplastic anemia. Investigators profiled TCR beta VDJ and CDR3 from genomic DNA template. Via MiXCR, TCRdb re-called the reads, giving one row per CDR3 protein. The table has about 420,000 distinct CDR3 sequences, 55% to 70% seen once. Sequenced input: sorted CD4+, CD8+, or CD8+CD57+ T cells (not recorded which) from PBMCs. The receptors originated from a human donor in good health, serving as a control.

A single count supports this clonotype. At one of its ends the junction is not consistent with the germline gene, which may arise from a read error. The chain couples TRBV20-1 to TRBJ1-6; D is uncertain. This CDR3 comprises 15 residues. Germline CDR1 and CDR2: DFQATT and SNEGSKA (reference sequence). As DNA, the CDR3 is TGCAGTGCCCCAAGCGGGGAGAACACTAATTCACCCCCCCACTTT. Translated: CSAPSGENTNSPPHF.

About this clonotype: A much larger clonotype is one base distant, so this may be a read error. The J gene is TRBJ2-5, the V gene TRBV13; 11 bases align to TRBD2. This CDR3 contains 17 residues. The V segment lost 6 bases and the J segment 1 base; nucleotides outside the gene matches: 10. Germline CDR1 reads PRHDT; CDR2 reads FYEKMQ (reference sequence). The CDR3: CASRQTSGEPGQETQYF. CDR3 in DNA: TGTGCCAGCAGACAGACTAGCGGGGAGCCGGGCCAAGAGACCCAGTACTTC.

The genes are TRBV5-4 and TRBJ2-7; perhaps TRBD2 as D (6 bases). The CDR3 has 14 amino acids. V lost 0 bases to trimming and J lost 0 bases, with 7 bases between them. From germline, CDR1 is SGHNT and CDR2 YYREEE (reference sequence). The CDR3 here is CASSLGLGSYEQYF. The CDR3 DNA sequence: TGTGCCAGCAGCTTGGGACTAGGCTCCTACGAGCAGTACTTC.

The sample holds many counts of this clonotype. The chain couples TRBV5-4 to TRBJ1-1; D is possibly TRBD1 (5 bases). The CDR3 runs to 15 residues. Germline assignment: CDR1 SGHNT and CDR2 YYREEE (reference sequence). The ends were cut back, 0 bases at V and 10 bases at J, with 19 bases in the middle. This CDR3 is CASSLASGPFGGAFF. The DNA for the CDR3 is TGTGCCAGCAGCTTGGCCTCAGGGCCTTTTGGTGGAGCTTTCTTT. Drawing the rest from reference TRBV5-4 and TRBJ1-1, the complete variable domain is ETGVTQSPTHLIKTRGQQVTLRCSSQSGHNTVSWYQQALGQGPQFIFQYYREEENGRGNFPPRFSGLQFPNYSSELNVNALELDDSALYLCASSLASGPFGGAFFGQGTRLTVV.

This clonotype was recorded at least ten times. The chain has TRBV6-1 and TRBJ1-2, with a tentative D call TRBD1 (6 bases). The CDR3 spans 13 residues. Germline V gives CDR1 MNHNS, CDR2 SASEGT. Trimming removed 4 bases from V and 4 bases from J, with 10 bases in between. CDR3 sequence: CASSVRTVYGYTF. The CDR3 nucleotides are TGTGCCAGCAGTGTCCGGACAGTCTATGGCTACACCTTC.

This chain connects TRBV7-2 to TRBJ1-4, with D possibly being TRBD1 (6 bases). The CDR3 totals 14 residues. Per germline, CDR1 SGHTA and CDR2 FQGNSA. The germline V and J ends were trimmed by 2 bases and 7 bases, with 11 bases remaining between them. CDR3 in DNA: TGTGCCAGCAGCTTACACAGGGACACTGAAAAACTGTTTTTT. The encoded protein is CASSLHRDTEKLFF.

For this clonotype: The junction differs from germline at one of its ends, possibly a read error. This chain joins TRBV9 and TRBJ1-3; 10 nucleotides agree with TRBD1. This CDR3 is 14 amino acids long. The germline gives CDR1 SGDLS, CDR2 YYNGEE. The CDR3 nucleotides are TGTGCCAGCAACGACGCCGGGACAGGGGACACCCCACATTTT. It specifies CASNDAGTGDTPHF.

This clonotype has at least ten counts. The genes are TRBV18 and TRBJ2-7, with D maybe TRBD2 (5 bases). V was pared by 0 bases and J by 3 bases, with 9 bases between. The CDR3 is made up of 14 amino acids. The germline V gene has CDR1 KGHSH and CDR2 LQKENI. The CDR3 region has the DNA TGTGCCAGCTCACCACCGTCCGGGAACTACGAGCAGTACTTC. Translating gives CASSPPSGNYEQYF.

The chain has TRBV30 and TRBJ2-2; 8 bases agree with TRBD1. Germline CDR1 reads GTSNPN; CDR2 reads SVGIG (reference sequence). J was trimmed by 4 bases and V by 6 bases; bases with no gene match: 16. The CDR3 contains 17 residues. CDR3 in amino acids: CACHRGLTGGSTGELFF. CDR3 DNA sequence: TGTGCCTGTCATAGGGGTCTCACAGGGGGGTCCACCGGGGAGCTGTTTTTT.

As for this clonotype: This could be a read error, since a much larger clone is one nucleotide away. The rearrangement joins TRBV11-1 to TRBJ2-3; the D gene could be TRBD1 or TRBD2 (5 bases each). CDR1 is SGHAT, CDR2 FQDESV, per germline (reference sequence). The CDR3 runs to 16 residues. The CDR3 region is CASSLAPGLATDAQYF. CDR3 sequence (DNA): TGTGCCAGCAGCTTAGCGCCGGGGCTAGCAACAGATGCGCAGTATTTT.

The chain links TRBV19 to TRBJ1-5; D remains unclear. Germline V gives CDR1 LNHDA, CDR2 SQIVND (reference sequence). The CDR3 spans 13 residues. Trimming stripped 7 bases from V and 5 bases from J, with 12 bases between. CDR3 sequence (DNA): TGTGCCAGTAAACTCACGGGATATCAGCCCCAGCATTTT. Residues: CASKLTGYQPQHF. Based on the CDR3 plus reference TRBV19 and TRBJ1-5, the full variable domain is DGGITQSPKYLFRKEGQNVTLSCEQNLNHDAMYWYRQDPGQGLRLIYYSQIVNDFQKGDIAEGYSVSREKKESFPLTVTSAQKNPTAFYLCASKLTGYQPQHFGDGTRLSIL.

This clonotype was recorded once. Its ends do not fully match the called genes, so a read error is possible. The CDR3 spells CASSQEALMGDF. The CDR3 DNA is TGTGCCAGCAGCCAAGAGGCCCTTATGGGGGACTTC. The chain employs TRBV14 and TRBJ2-7, with D perhaps TRBD1 or TRBD2 (5 bases each). Germline CDR1 reads SGHDN; CDR2 reads FVKESK. This CDR3 contains 12 residues.

The J gene is TRBJ2-3, the V gene TRBV24-1; no reliable D call. CDR1 is KGHDR, CDR2 SFDVKD, per germline. V was pared by 1 base and J by 9 bases, with 10 bases between. This CDR3 has 13 amino acids. CDR3 protein: CATSDFGTTTQYF. The CDR3 DNA reads TGTGCCACCAGTGATTTCGGCACAACCACGCAGTATTTT.

The V gene is TRBV24-1, the J gene TRBJ2-3; 9 positions match TRBD2. The CDR3 is 17 amino acids. The ends lost 4 bases at V and 4 bases at J; junction bases unmatched: 11. CDR1 KGHDR and CDR2 SFDVKD come from the germline V gene. The chain's CDR3 is CATSDGWSSGGADTQYF. DNA of the CDR3: TGTGCCACCAGTGACGGTTGGAGTAGCGGGGGCGCAGATACGCAGTATTTT.

The chain employs TRBV20-1 and TRBJ1-5; 8 nucleotides line up with TRBD1. Germline-derived CDR1 and CDR2 are DFQATT and SNEGSKA (reference sequence). The V segment lost 0 bases and the J segment 7 bases; nucleotides outside the gene matches: 14. CDR3 length: 17 residues. The CDR3 spells CSARDWATGDTSQPQHF. The CDR3 nucleotides are TGCAGTGCTAGAGATTGGGCGACAGGGGATACGAGCCAGCCCCAGCATTTT.

As to this clonotype: This CDR3 is missing its conserved last phenylalanine or tryptophan, likely due to a read error. The DNA is omitted, as the CDR3 cannot be located on it reliably, and the CDR3 follows TCRdb's listing. CDR3 sequence: CASSHGPGETHYT. This rearrangement joins TRBV7-2 to TRBJ2-5; TRBD1, as called in the table, went unchecked against the DNA. CDR1 is SGHTA and CDR2 is FQGNSA in the germline V gene. The CDR3 length equals 13 residues, ends included.

J is TRBJ2-1 and V is TRBV9; no reliable D call. CDR3 size: 15 residues. With 1 base removed from V and 11 bases from J, the gap between germline ends came to 19 bases. Germline values: CDR1 SGDLS, CDR2 YYNGEE. In DNA, the CDR3 is TGTGCCAGCAGCGTATTACCGACGACCAACGAGCAGCAGTTCTTC. The encoded protein is CASSVLPTTNEQQFF.

Only a few counts were recorded for this clonotype. This chain joins TRBV10-3 and TRBJ1-1, with D unresolved. The V gene lost 11 bases and the J gene lost 1 base, with 17 bases spanning the gap. CDR1 and CDR2 from the germline V gene are ENHRY and SYGVKD. This CDR3 has 14 amino acids. CDR3 region: CAWTGWQPNTEAFF. In nucleotides, the CDR3 is TGTGCCTGGACGGGTTGGCAGCCGAACACTGAAGCTTTCTTT.

This sequence joins TRBV20-1 and TRBJ2-1, with a possible D match to TRBD1 (5 bases). The CDR3 spans 14 residues. Between the trimmed V and J ends, which lost 1 base and 8 bases, there was a span of 15 bases. Germline V gene sequence: CDR1 DFQATT, CDR2 SNEGSKA (reference sequence). The CDR3 DNA reads TGCAGTGCTAGAGGGCCCAGGGCTAGTTATGAGCAGTTCTTC. Translation gives CSARGPRASYEQFF.

A word on this clonotype: Lacking the conserved final phenylalanine or tryptophan, this CDR3 likely reflects a read error. The DNA is left out, because the CDR3 cannot be placed on it with certainty; the CDR3 is given as TCRdb lists it. This chain joins TRBV2 and TRBJ2-7; the listed D gene, TRBD1, was not tested against the DNA. 15 amino acids form the CDR3, both terminal residues included. Germline CDR1 reads SNHLY; CDR2 reads FYNNEI. This chain's CDR3 is CASSEHARVNYTHGS.

On this clonotype: At one end the junction does not follow the germline gene, possibly because of a read error. The rearrangement links TRBV20-1 to TRBJ2-1, with a tentative D call TRBD2 (5 bases). The germline V gene has CDR1 DFQATT and CDR2 SNEGSKA (reference sequence). The CDR3 is made up of 11 amino acids. The CDR3 here is CSGRGYSEEFF. The CDR3 DNA reads as TGCAGTGGCCGGGGTTACAGTGAGGAGTTCTTC.

This clonotype has a count of ten or more. The chain carries TRBV5-1 and TRBJ2-6; 11 bases agree with TRBD1. The CDR3 loop spans 16 amino acids. Germline-derived CDR1 and CDR2 are SGHRS and YFSETQ. V lost 7 bases and J lost 4; bases outside the gene matches: 7. The CDR3 spells CASGGQGAHGANVLTF. The CDR3 region has the DNA TGCGCCAGCGGCGGACAGGGGGCTCACGGGGCCAACGTCCTGACTTTC.

This clonotype was recorded many times. The rearrangement links TRBV7-8 to TRBJ2-7; possibly TRBD2 for D (5 bases). V was shortened by 1 base and J by 0 bases, with 7 bases between the two germline ends. CDR1 SGHVS and CDR2 FQNEAQ come from the germline V gene. The CDR3 is made up of 14 amino acids. CDR3 residues: CASSLVEVSYEQYF. The CDR3 DNA reads as TGTGCCAGCAGCTTAGTGGAGGTCTCCTACGAGCAGTACTTC.

The chain uses TRBV29-1 and TRBJ1-1; D is perhaps TRBD1 (5 bases). The CDR3 loop spans 13 amino acids. Germline V gene lookup returns CDR1 SQVTM and CDR2 ANQGSEA. The DNA for the CDR3 is TGCCGCCAGTTTCGCTTGGGGGGCACTGAAGCTTTCTTT. Translated, it gives CRQFRLGGTEAFF.

V is TRBV9 and J is TRBJ2-5; D not certain. With 3 bases removed from V and 0 bases from J, the gap between germline ends came to 21 bases. In germline, CDR1 is SGDLS, CDR2 YYNGEE. The CDR3 spans 18 residues. CDR3 in DNA: TGTGCCAGCAGCGAAGTTCCTACACACTGTGGCTACCAAGAGACCCAGTACTTC. Translation: CASSEVPTHCGYQETQYF.

The genes are TRBV19 and TRBJ2-1, with 10 bases lining up with TRBD1. J lost 3 bases, V lost 8 bases, and 4 bases had no gene match. The V gene's germline CDR1 is LNHDA and CDR2 SQIVND (reference sequence). CDR3 size: 14 residues. This chain's CDR3 is CASGTGVGYNEQFF. CDR3 bases: TGTGCCAGTGGGACAGGGGTGGGCTACAATGAGCAGTTCTTC.

This clonotype has only one observation. The chain carries TRBV11-2 and TRBJ2-6; 7 nucleotides line up with TRBD2. Germline assignment: CDR1 SGHAT and CDR2 FQNNGV. The CDR3 covers 18 residues. V lost 5 bases and J lost 0; bases outside the gene matches: 10. CDR3 in amino acids: CASSVLAGAHSGANVLTF. The CDR3 region has the DNA TGTGCCAGCAGCGTCCTGGCGGGAGCTCACTCTGGGGCCAACGTCCTGACTTTC.

This chain joins TRBV7-2 and TRBJ1-6, with 9 bases aligning to TRBD1. Trimming cost V 5 bases and J 13 bases; bases outside gene matches: 15. In germline, CDR1 is SGHTA, CDR2 FQGNSA. The CDR3 covers 16 residues. The CDR3 region is CASSNRQGVRGDPLHF. DNA for the CDR3: TGTGCCAGCAGCAACCGACAGGGGGTTCGGGGAGATCCCCTCCACTTT. Variable domain in full (rest from reference TRBV7-2 and TRBJ1-6): GAGVSQSPSNKVTEKGKDVELRCDPISGHTALYWYRQSLGQGLEFLIYFQGNSAPDKSGLPSDRFSAERTGGSVSTLTIQRTQQEDSAVYLCASSNRQGVRGDPLHFGNGTRLTVT.